The clone carrying this TCR beta chain was seen many times. Unique molecular identifiers featured in how the TCRbeta library was prepared. TCRdb fed the PCR reads into MiXCR, producing one record per CDR3 protein. The data contain about 500,000 distinct CDR3 sequences, approximately 32% of them singletons. This entry comes from a study of T-cell reconstitution after alpha-beta-depleted transplantation in children. The CDR3 loop spans 14 amino acids. The V gene's germline CDR1 is KGHSH and CDR2 LQKENI. V was pared by 3 bases and J by 7 bases, with 10 bases between. The receptor comes from a human donor who donated a stem cell graft to a child with aplastic anemia. This chain links TRBV18 with TRBJ1-6; possibly TRBD1 for D (6 bases). Specimen: PBMCs from the stem cell graft donor, collected from the stem cell graft. The CDR3 loop reads CASSPGQGNSPLHF. DNA for the CDR3: TGTGCCAGCTCACCGGGCCAGGGGAATTCACCCCTCCACTTT.